This TCR beta chain emerged from a study of blood T cell repertoires in COVID-19 (dated by TCRdb to about 2020). Study-wide context: Samples covering the acute and convalescent phases of COVID-19 were provided by collaborators in the United States, Italy and Spain. The material from the prospective study consisted of cDNA or gDNA derived from T cells, B-cell-depleted T cells, or PBMCs. The samples were drawn from two sources: the first 160 participants of the ongoing ImmuneRACE study, and approximately 1,300 subjects contributed by 6 global collaborators. A freely available public database, intended as a resource for researchers studying the immune response to SARS-CoV-2, is where the repertoires were released. Where available, HLA class I and class II types were obtained from metadata supplied by the sample provider rather than from assay-based typing. Sample metadata almost always included a de-identified subject ID, COVID-19 status, age in years and sex. The dataset comprised deeply sampled blood TCRbeta repertoires from subjects exposed to, actively infected with, or recovered from COVID-19.

With respect to this clone: The specificity of this receptor is unknown. Base qualities are missing; no much larger clone stands one base away.

Participants in the prospective study were enrolled through a virtual design, were aged about 18 to 90 years, and lived in 24 United States geographic areas. In the prospective study, cohorts were assigned on the basis of participant-reported clinical history obtained from a screening survey and a study questionnaire. Recovered participants in ImmuneRACE Cohort 3 were defined by two consecutive negative NP/OP PCR tests, clearance by a healthcare professional, or resolution of symptoms. In the prospective study, mobile phlebotomists collected whole blood, serum and a nasopharyngeal or oropharyngeal swab from each participant. Over an approximately 2-month period, participants in the prospective study had the option of providing additional blood draws and questionnaires. Blood samples from the prospective study were shipped frozen or at room temperature prior to DNA extraction. V lost 3 bases and J lost 2 bases, and the count of bases not matched to a germline gene is 4. Counted from cysteine to phenylalanine, this CDR3 has 16 amino acids. Only CDR3 DNA remains: 48 bases, in frame from the first base. The germline V gene encodes CDR1 PRHDT and CDR2 FYEKMQ (reference sequence).

The immunoSEQ Assay, a bias-controlled multiplex PCR, was used to amplify TCRbeta CDR3 regions from genomic DNA. As for how the authors treated the data: Nucleated cell counts per sample were estimated from amplification of reference gene primers within the assay. To quantify the absolute abundance of each unique TCRbeta CDR3 rearrangement, sequence reads were collapsed and filtered. For each sample, productive Simpson clonality was calculated as the square root of Simpson's diversity index across productive rearrangements. Sourced from immuneACCESS, this table was stored by TCRdb with only in-frame sequences that have V and J called. A share of the clones is absent; for the studies checked, an unresolved V gene accounts for under half, and the remainder has no known explanation. That table gives V, J and clone size, and the DNA gave D and trimming. This sample lists fewer than 200,000 clones; 70% to 90% were detected once. In total, the top ten clones hold around 4.3% of the sample.

Findings and caveats that apply to the study as a whole: The amount of clinical and demographic metadata varied by source and participant and was provided uncurated.

Sequences were obtained from PBMCs or T cells enriched from blood (not recorded which). The sequence came from a woman aged 50 to 65 who had recovered from COVID-19. The rearrangement joined TRBV13 to TRBJ2-1; 10 middle bases align to TRBD2. The nucleotides read TGTGCCAGCAGCTTGGGAGCGGGGGGGACCTACAATGAGCAGTTCTTC. This translates into CASSLGAGGTYNEQFF.